The 10 T cell receptor beta chains in this list originate from one sample, sequenced in a study of blood T cell repertoires in COVID-19. Assay used: immunoSEQ multiplex PCR; TCRdb lists only in-frame clones, some missing. The table lists roughly 240,000 clones, around four fifths of them singletons. The sample consisted of peripheral blood. The receptors originated from a woman at least 80 years old with acute or convalescent COVID-19.

This rearrangement joins TRBV24-1 to TRBJ2-5; D ambiguous. V was pared by 5 bases and J by 5 bases, with 14 bases between. The CDR3 is made up of 14 amino acids. Germline V CDR1 and CDR2: KGHDR, SFDVKD. CDR3 protein: CATSGGGQAETQYF. Written as DNA, the CDR3 is TGTGCCACCAGTGGAGGCGGCCAAGCCGAGACCCAGTACTTC.

V and J are TRBV4-2 and TRBJ2-2, with TRBD2 matching over 14 bases. Trimming took 4 bases from V and 6 from J; bases not matched to a gene: 7. CDR3 length equals 17 residues. Germline lookup yields CDR1 LGHNA and CDR2 YNFKEQ. CDR3 amino acids: CASSLGLAGGRAGELFF. CDR3 nucleotides: TGTGCCAGCAGCCTCGGACTAGCGGGAGGACGCGCCGGGGAGCTGTTTTTT.

The gene calls are TRBV4-2 and TRBJ2-6; 10 bases line up with TRBD1. Germline CDR1 is LGHNA and CDR2 is YNFKEQ. The V and J ends lost 0 bases and 1 base, in that order; junction bases with no gene match: 12. This CDR3 region has 21 residues. The chain's CDR3 is CASSQDPDRGLSGSGANVLTF. The DNA of the CDR3 is TGTGCCAGCAGCCAAGATCCAGACAGGGGGCTTTCCGGATCTGGGGCCAACGTCCTGACTTTC.

The CDR3 sequence is CASRGIDREDIDEQFF. The CDR3 nucleotides are TGTGCCAGCAGGGGTATCGACAGGGAAGATATCGATGAGCAGTTCTTC. The chain carries TRBV7-9 and TRBJ2-1, with TRBD1 matching 7 bases. The CDR3 sequence is 16 residues long. Germline loops: CDR1 SEHNR, CDR2 FQNEAQ (reference sequence). The ends lost 6 bases at V and 8 bases at J; junction bases unmatched: 16.

The chain carries TRBV11-2 and TRBJ2-5; TRBD2 is a possible D gene (6 bases). Germline V gene lookup returns CDR1 SGHAT and CDR2 FQNNGV. CDR3 size: 14 residues. Deletions cut 5 bases from V and 2 bases from J, with 12 bases between. CDR3 in DNA: TGTGCCAGCAGCCCAGTAGCGGTACAAGAGACCCAGTACTTC. Protein: CASSPVAVQETQYF.

This clone was picked up a small number of times. This chain links TRBV29-1 with TRBJ1-2; weak D call: TRBD1 (6 bases). Germline CDR1 is SQVTM and CDR2 is ANQGSEA. The CDR3 is 14 residues long. The V gene lost 3 bases and the J gene lost 8 bases, with 19 bases spanning the gap. The CDR3 here is CSVEGDTTRSGYTF. The CDR3 DNA follows: TGCAGCGTTGAGGGGGACACGACCCGCTCGGGCTACACCTTC.

The J gene is TRBJ2-7, the V gene TRBV9; 7 bases are shared with TRBD1. The V and J ends lost 0 bases and 4 bases, in that order; junction bases with no gene match: 10. CDR1 SGDLS and CDR2 YYNGEE come from the germline V gene. The CDR3 contains 16 residues. CDR3 DNA: TGTGCCAGCAGCGTAGGAGGGACAGCCTCTTATTACGAGCAGTACTTC. This translates into CASSVGGTASYYEQYF.

The chain links TRBV27 to TRBJ1-6; D gene unclear. V dropped 6 bases and J dropped 9 bases, with 12 bases sitting between them. Germline loops: CDR1 MNHEY, CDR2 SMNVEV (reference sequence). The CDR3 runs to 13 residues. The CDR3 DNA is TGTGCCAGCAGGCGGGGTTGGGGTTCACCCCTCCACTTT. It yields the protein CASRRGWGSPLHF.

This chain links TRBV19 with TRBJ2-3, with 10 positions matching TRBD1. The CDR3 length is 15 residues. Germline V gene sequence: CDR1 LNHDA, CDR2 SQIVND (reference sequence). Unmatched junction bases numbered 3, after V lost 4 bases and J lost 2 bases. The CDR3 region is CASSKDRGNTDTQYF. The CDR3 DNA reads TGTGCCAGTAGTAAGGACAGGGGGAACACAGATACGCAGTATTTT.

The chain joins TRBV28 to TRBJ1-6, with D unclear. Germline V gives CDR1 MDHEN, CDR2 SYDVKM. V was clipped by 8 bases and J by 6 bases, with 8 bases between them. The CDR3 extends over 12 amino acids. The CDR3 sequence: CASWAGNSPLHF. The CDR3 coding sequence is TGTGCCAGCTGGGCGGGTAATTCACCCCTCCACTTT.